A single sample is the source of the 5 T cell receptor beta chains below, sequenced in a study of cytomegalovirus exposure and HLA in healthy donors. Primers included in the PCR were 60 Vbeta and 13 Jbeta primers. The repertoire was sequenced with immunoSEQ multiplex PCR; TCRdb's copy has only in-frame clones and lacks some. The sample contains roughly 97,000 clones, 78% of which appear only once. The specimen sequenced was PBMCs. The receptors come from a woman aged 40 to 50 in good health and CMV-seronegative.

The chain joins TRBV4-1 to TRBJ1-5; D is possibly TRBD1 (6 bases). The CDR3 is made up of 15 amino acids. V lost 3 bases and J lost 3, with 12 bases in between. In germline, CDR1 is MGHRA, CDR2 YSYEKL. As DNA, the CDR3 is TGCGCCAGCAGCCAGGCGGACAGATCCAATCAGCCCCAGCATTTT. Protein product: CASSQADRSNQPQHF.

The rearrangement links TRBV28 to TRBJ1-5, with 10 bases that match TRBD1. Germline values: CDR1 MDHEN, CDR2 SYDVKM. J was trimmed by 0 bases and V by 3 bases; bases with no gene match: 11. This CDR3 is 19 amino acids long. As DNA, the CDR3 is TGTGCCAGCAGTTTTTTCGGACAGGGGGGAGAGTATAGCAATCAGCCCCAGCATTTT. Protein product: CASSFFGQGGEYSNQPQHF.

This clone was seen only a few times. This chain uses TRBV6-1 with TRBJ1-5; weak D call: TRBD1 (5 bases). Trimming removed 2 bases at V and 4 bases at J, with 12 bases between. The CDR3 has 15 residues. Per germline, CDR1 MNHNS and CDR2 SASEGT. CDR3 sequence reads: CASSEIAGGNQPQHF. CDR3 DNA: TGTGCCAGCAGTGAAATCGCCGGGGGGAATCAGCCCCAGCATTTT.

Remarks on this clone: At the DNA level, this CDR3 is encoded by other sequences in the same sample as well. This chain uses TRBV13 with TRBJ2-6; tentatively, D is TRBD1 (6 bases). Germline loops: CDR1 PRHDT, CDR2 FYEKMQ (reference sequence). The length of the CDR3 is 19 residues. Trimming shortened V by 3 bases and J by 3 bases, and 21 bases separated the two germline ends. The DNA for the CDR3 is TGTGCCAGCAGCTTCAAAACGTTACAGGGAGAAGGTGGGGCCAACGTCCTGACTTTC. Residues: CASSFKTLQGEGGANVLTF.

A remark on this clone: The same CDR3 arises from other DNA sequences in this sample as well. The gene calls are TRBV18 and TRBJ1-1; D perhaps matches TRBD1 (5 bases). V lost 3 bases to trimming and J lost 7 bases, with 6 bases between them. CDR1 KGHSH and CDR2 LQKENI come from the germline V gene. The CDR3 is 11 amino acids. CDR3 residues: CASSPGGEAFF. The CDR3 DNA reads TGTGCCAGCTCACCGGGGGGTGAAGCTTTCTTT.